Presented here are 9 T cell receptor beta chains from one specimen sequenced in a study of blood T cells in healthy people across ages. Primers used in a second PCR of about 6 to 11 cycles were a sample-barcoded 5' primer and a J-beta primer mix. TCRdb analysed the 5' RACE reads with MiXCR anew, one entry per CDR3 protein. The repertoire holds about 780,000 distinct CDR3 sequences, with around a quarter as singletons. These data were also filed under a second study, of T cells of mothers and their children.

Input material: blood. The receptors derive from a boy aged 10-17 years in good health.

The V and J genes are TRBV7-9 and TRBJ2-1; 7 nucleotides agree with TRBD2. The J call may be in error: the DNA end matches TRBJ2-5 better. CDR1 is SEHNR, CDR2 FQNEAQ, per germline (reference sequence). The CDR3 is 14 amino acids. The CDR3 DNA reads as TGTGCCAGCAGGCCGACTAGCCCGGCCAGGGACCAGTACTTC. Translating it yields CASRPTSPARDQYF.

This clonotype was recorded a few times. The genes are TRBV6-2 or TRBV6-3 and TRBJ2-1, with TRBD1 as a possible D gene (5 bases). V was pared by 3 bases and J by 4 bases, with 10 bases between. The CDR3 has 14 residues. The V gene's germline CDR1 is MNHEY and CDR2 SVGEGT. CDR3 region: CASSYIGQYNEQFF. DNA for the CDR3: TGTGCCAGCAGTTATATAGGACAATACAATGAGCAGTTCTTC.

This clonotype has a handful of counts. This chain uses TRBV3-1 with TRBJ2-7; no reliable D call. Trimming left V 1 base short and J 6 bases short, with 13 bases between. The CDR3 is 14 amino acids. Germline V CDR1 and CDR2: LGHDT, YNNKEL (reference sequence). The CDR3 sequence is CASSQGTHAREQYF. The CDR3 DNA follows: TGTGCCAGCAGCCAAGGTACCCACGCTCGCGAGCAGTACTTC.

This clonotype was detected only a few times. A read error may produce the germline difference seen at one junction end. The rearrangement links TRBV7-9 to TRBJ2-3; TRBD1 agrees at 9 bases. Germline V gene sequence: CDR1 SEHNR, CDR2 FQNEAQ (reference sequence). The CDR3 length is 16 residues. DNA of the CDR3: TGTGCCGGCAGCCCCCCGGGACAGGGAAACAGAGATACGCAGTATTTT. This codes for CAGSPPGQGNRDTQYF.

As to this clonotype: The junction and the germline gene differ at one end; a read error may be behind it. CDR3 residues: CSVRWGRGNEQFF. CDR3 DNA: TGCAGTGTTAGATGGGGGCGCGGCAATGAGCAGTTCTTC. The chain employs TRBV20-1 and TRBJ2-1, with D maybe TRBD1 (6 bases). CDR3 length equals 13 residues. Germline V lookup: CDR1 DFQATT, CDR2 SNEGSKA (reference sequence).

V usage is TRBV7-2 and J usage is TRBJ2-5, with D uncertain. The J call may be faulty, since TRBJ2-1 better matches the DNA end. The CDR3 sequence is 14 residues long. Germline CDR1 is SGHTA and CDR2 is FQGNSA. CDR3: CASSLPPSLNEQFF. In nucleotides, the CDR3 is TGTGCCAGCAGCTTACCCCCCTCTCTAAATGAGCAGTTCTTC.

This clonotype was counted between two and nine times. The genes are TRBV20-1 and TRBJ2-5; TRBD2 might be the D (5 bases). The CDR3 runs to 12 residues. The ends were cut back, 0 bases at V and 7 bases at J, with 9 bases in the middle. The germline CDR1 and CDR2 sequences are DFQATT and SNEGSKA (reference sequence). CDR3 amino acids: CSAREPGRTQYF. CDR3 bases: TGCAGTGCTAGAGAGCCTGGGAGGACCCAGTACTTC.

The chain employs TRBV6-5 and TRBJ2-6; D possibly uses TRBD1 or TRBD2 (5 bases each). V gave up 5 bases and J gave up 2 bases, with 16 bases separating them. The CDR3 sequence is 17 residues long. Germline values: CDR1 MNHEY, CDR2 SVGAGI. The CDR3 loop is CASSPTRGDPGANVLTF. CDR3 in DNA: TGTGCCAGCAGTCCTACACGAGGGGACCCTGGGGCCAACGTCCTGACTTTC.

The CDR3 DNA follows: TGTGCCAGCCTTCCAGTGAACACCGGGGAGCTGTTTTTT. Residues: CASLPVNTGELFF. J is TRBJ2-2 and V is TRBV11-2; D remains unclear. CDR1 is SGHAT, CDR2 FQNNGV, per germline. The V and J ends lost 8 bases and 1 base respectively, with 8 bases between them. This CDR3 comprises 13 residues.